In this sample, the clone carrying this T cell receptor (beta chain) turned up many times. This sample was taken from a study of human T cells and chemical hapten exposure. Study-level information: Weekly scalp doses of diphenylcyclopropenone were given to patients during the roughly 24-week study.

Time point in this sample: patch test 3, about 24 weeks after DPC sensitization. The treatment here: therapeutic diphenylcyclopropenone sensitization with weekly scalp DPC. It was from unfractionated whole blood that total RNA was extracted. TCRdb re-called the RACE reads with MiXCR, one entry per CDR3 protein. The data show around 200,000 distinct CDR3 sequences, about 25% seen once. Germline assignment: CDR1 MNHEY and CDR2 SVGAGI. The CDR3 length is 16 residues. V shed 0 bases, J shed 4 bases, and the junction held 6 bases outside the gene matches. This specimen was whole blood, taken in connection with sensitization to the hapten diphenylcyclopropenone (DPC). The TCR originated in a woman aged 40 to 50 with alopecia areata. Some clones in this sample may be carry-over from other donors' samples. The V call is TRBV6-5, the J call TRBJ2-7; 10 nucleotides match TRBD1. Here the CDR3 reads CASSYSDRGYSYEQYF. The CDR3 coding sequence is TGTGCCAGCAGTTACTCGGACAGGGGGTATTCATACGAGCAGTACTTC.